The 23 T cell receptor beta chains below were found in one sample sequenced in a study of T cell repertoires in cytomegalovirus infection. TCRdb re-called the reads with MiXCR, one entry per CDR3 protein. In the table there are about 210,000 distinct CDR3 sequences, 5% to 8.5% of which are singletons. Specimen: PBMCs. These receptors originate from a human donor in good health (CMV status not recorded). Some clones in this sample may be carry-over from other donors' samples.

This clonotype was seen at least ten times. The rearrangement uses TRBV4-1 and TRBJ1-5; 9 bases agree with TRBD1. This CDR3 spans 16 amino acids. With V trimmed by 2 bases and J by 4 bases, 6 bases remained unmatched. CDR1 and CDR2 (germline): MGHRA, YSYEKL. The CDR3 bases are TGCGCCAGCAGCCAACAGGGACAGGGAAAAAATCAGCCCCAGCATTTT. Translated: CASSQQGQGKNQPQHF.

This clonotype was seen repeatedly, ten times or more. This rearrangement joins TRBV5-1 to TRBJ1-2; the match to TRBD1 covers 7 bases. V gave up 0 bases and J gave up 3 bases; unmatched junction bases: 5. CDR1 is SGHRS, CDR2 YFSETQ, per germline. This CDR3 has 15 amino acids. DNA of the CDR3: TGCGCCAGCAGCTTGGGGGACAGAACGGACTATGGCTACACCTTC. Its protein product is CASSLGDRTDYGYTF.

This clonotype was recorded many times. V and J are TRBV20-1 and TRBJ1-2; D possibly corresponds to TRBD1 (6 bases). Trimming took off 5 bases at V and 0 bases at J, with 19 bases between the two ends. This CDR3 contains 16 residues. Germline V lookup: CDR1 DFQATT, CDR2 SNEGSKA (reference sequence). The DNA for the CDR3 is TGCAGTGCTTTTCCCACTCGGGGGCAATCTAACTATGGCTACACCTTC. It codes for CSAFPTRGQSNYGYTF.

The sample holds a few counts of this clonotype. In DNA, the CDR3 is TGTGCCAGCAGATATAGCGGGGCCACAGATACGCAGTATTTT. Translating it yields CASRYSGATDTQYF. The rearrangement uses TRBV6-2 or TRBV6-3 and TRBJ2-3; TRBD2 matches at 8 bases. CDR3 length equals 14 residues. The J segment lost 2 bases and the V segment lost 6 bases, leaving 4 bases of the junction unmatched. Germline V gene sequence: CDR1 MNHEY, CDR2 SVGEGT.

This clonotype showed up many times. CDR3 DNA: TGCGCCAGCAGCTTGGTTCCGGGGCTAGGCACCGGGGAGCTGTTTTTT. This gives the protein CASSLVPGLGTGELFF. V and J are TRBV5-1 and TRBJ2-2, with D perhaps given as TRBD1 or TRBD2 (5 bases each). The germline CDR1 and CDR2 sequences are SGHRS and YFSETQ. V gave up 0 bases and J gave up 4 bases, with 13 bases separating them. The CDR3 loop spans 16 amino acids.

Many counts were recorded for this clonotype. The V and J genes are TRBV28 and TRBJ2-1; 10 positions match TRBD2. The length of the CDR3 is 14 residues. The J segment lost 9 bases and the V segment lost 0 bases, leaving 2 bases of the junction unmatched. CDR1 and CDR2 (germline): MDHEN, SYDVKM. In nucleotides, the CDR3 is TGTGCCAGCAGTTTATGGAGCGGGGGGGCTGAGCAGTTCTTC. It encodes CASSLWSGGAEQFF. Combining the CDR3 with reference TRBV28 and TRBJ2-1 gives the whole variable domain DVKVTQSSRYLVKRTGEKVFLECVQDMDHENMFWYRQDPGLGLRLIYFSYDVKMKEKGDIPEGYSVSREKKERFSLILESASTNQTSMYLCASSLWSGGAEQFFGPGTRLTVL.

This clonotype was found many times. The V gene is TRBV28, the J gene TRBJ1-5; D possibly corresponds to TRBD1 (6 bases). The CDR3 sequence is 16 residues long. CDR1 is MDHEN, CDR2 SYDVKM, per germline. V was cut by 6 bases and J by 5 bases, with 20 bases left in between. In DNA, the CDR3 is TGTGCCAGCAGCCCGATGAGGGGGGCGGGGGATCAGCCCCAGCATTTT. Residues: CASSPMRGAGDQPQHF.

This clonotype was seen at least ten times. CDR3 loop: CASSLRDGYTF. In nucleotides, the CDR3 is TGTGCCAGCAGCTTACGGGATGGCTACACCTTC. The chain carries TRBV7-2 and TRBJ1-2; D not certain. Germline assignment: CDR1 SGHTA and CDR2 FQGNSA. The CDR3 runs to 11 residues. The V gene lost 2 bases and the J gene lost 6 bases, with 4 bases spanning the gap.

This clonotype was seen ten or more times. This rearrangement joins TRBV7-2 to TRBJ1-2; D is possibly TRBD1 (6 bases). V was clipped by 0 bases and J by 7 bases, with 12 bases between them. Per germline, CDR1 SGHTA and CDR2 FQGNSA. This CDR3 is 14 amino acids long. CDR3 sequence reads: CASSLARGARGYTF. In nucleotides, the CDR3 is TGTGCCAGCAGCTTAGCGCGGGGGGCGCGTGGCTACACCTTC.

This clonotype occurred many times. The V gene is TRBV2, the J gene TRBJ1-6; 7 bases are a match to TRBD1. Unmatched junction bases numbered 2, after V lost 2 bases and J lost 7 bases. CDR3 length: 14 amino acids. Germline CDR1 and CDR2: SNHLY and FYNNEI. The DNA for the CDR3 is TGTGCCAGCAGTGAATTACAGGGGAATTCACCCCTCCACTTT. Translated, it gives CASSELQGNSPLHF.

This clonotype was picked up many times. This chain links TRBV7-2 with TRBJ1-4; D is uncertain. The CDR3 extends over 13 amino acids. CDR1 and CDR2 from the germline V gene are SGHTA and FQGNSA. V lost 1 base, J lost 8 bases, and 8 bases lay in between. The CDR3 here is CASSLGGREKLFF. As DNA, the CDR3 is TGTGCCAGCAGCTTAGGCGGCCGCGAAAAACTGTTTTTT.

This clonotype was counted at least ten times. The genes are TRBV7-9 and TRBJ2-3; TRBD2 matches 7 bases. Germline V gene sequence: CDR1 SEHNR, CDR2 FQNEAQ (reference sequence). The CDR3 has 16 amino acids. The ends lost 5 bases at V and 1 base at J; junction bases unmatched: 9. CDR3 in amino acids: CASSQRASGGTDTQYF. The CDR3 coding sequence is TGTGCCAGCAGCCAGAGGGCTAGCGGAGGCACAGATACGCAGTATTTT.

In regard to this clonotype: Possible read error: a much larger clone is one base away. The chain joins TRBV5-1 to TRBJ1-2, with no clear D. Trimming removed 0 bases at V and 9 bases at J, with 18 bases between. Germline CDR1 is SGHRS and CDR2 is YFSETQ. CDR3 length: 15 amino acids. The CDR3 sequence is CASSLEVGSAFSYTF. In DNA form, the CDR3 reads TGCGCCAGCAGCTTGGAAGTCGGGTCCGCGTTTAGCTACACCTTC.

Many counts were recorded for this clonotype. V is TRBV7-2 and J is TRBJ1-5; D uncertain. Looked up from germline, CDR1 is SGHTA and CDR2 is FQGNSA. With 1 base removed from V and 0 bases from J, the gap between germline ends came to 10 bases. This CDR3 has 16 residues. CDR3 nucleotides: TGTGCCAGCAGCTTAGAGGGCAGAGCTAGCAATCAGCCCCAGCATTTT. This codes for CASSLEGRASNQPQHF.

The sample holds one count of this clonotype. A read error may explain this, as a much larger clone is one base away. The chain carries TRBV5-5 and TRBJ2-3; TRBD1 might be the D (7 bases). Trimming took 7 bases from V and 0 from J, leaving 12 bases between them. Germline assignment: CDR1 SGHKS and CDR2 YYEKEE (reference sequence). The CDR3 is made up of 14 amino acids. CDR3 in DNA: TGTGCCAGCGGCGCGGGACAGAGCACAGATACGCAGTATTTT. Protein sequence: CASGAGQSTDTQYF.

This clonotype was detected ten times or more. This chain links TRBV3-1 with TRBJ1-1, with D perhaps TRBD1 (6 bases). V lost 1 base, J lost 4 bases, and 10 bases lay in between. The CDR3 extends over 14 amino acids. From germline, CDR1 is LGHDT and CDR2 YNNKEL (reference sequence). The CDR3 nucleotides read TGTGCCAGCAGCCAAGGCCCCAGGGGCACTGAAGCTTTCTTT. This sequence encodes CASSQGPRGTEAFF.

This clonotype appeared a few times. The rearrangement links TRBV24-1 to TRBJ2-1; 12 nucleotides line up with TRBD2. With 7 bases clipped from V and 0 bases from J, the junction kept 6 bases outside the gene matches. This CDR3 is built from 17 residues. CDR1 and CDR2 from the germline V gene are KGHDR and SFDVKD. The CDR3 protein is CATSSLAGGSSYNEQFF. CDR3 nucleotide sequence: TGTGCCACCAGCTCACTAGCGGGGGGCAGCTCCTACAATGAGCAGTTCTTC.

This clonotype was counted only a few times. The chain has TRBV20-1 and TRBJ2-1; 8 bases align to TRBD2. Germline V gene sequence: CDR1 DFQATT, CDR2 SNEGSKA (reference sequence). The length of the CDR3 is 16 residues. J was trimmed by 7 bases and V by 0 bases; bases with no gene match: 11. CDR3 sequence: CSAREEVLAGSNEQFF. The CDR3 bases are TGCAGTGCTAGAGAAGAGGTGCTAGCGGGTAGTAATGAGCAGTTCTTC.

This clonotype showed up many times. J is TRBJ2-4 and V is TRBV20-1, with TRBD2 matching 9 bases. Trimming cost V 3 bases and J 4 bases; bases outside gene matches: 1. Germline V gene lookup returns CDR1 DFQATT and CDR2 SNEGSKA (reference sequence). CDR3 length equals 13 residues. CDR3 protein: CSASLAGKNIQYF. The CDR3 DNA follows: TGCAGTGCTAGTCTAGCGGGGAAAAACATTCAGTACTTC.

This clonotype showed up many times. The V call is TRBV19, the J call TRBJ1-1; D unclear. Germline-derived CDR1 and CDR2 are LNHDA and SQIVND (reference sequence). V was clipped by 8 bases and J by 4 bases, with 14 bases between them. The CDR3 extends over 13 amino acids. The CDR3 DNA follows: TGTGCCAGTCACAGATTCGGTGGCACTGAAGCTTTCTTT. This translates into CASHRFGGTEAFF.

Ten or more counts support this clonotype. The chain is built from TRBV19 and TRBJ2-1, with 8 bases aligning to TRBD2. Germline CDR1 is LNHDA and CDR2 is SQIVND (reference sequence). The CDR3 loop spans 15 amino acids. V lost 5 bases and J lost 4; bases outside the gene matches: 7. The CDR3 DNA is TGTGCCAGTAGTTACTCCGGGACTAGATACAATGAGCAGTTCTTC. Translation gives CASSYSGTRYNEQFF.

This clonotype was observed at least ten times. CDR3 nucleotides: TGTGCCAGCAGCTTATGGGACAGCGAAGCTTTCTTT. This encodes CASSLWDSEAFF. The chain uses TRBV7-2 and TRBJ1-1, with TRBD1 identical over 7 bases. This CDR3 is built from 12 residues. The V and J ends lost 2 bases and 8 bases, in that order; junction bases with no gene match: 2. Per germline, CDR1 SGHTA and CDR2 FQGNSA.

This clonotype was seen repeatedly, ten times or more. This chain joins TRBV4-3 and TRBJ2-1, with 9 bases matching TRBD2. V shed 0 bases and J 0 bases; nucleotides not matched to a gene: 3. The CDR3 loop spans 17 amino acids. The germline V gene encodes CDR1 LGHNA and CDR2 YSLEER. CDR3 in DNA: TGCGCCAGCAGCCAAGAGGCGGGGGGGAGCTCCTACAATGAGCAGTTCTTC. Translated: CASSQEAGGSSYNEQFF.